The next 22 T cell receptor beta chains were all read from a single sample in a study of cytomegalovirus exposure and HLA in healthy donors. Amplification used 60 Vbeta primers and 13 Jbeta primers. Sequencing was performed with immunoSEQ multiplex PCR; in TCRdb, only in-frame clones are kept and a portion is missing. The table records about 87,000 clones, less than 80% of them present only once. Sequencing was carried out using PBMCs. The source is a man aged 25 to 45 in good health and CMV-seropositive.

The CDR3 loop is CASRPGWAFNEKLFF. CDR3 nucleotides: TGTGCCAGCAGACCTGGGTGGGCATTTAATGAAAAACTGTTTTTT. V usage is TRBV9 and J usage is TRBJ1-4; D not certain. The germline V and J ends were trimmed by 5 bases and 4 bases, with 15 bases remaining between them. CDR3 length: 15 residues. Germline CDR1 SGDLS, CDR2 YYNGEE.

The chain recombines TRBV18 with TRBJ1-4, with 7 bases lining up with TRBD1. The trim removed 3 bases at V and 8 bases at J, leaving 12 bases unmatched. CDR1 and CDR2 from the germline V gene are KGHSH and LQKENI. The CDR3 totals 16 residues. The CDR3 loop is CASSPFYRGGKEKLFF. The CDR3 nucleotides read TGTGCCAGCTCACCCTTTTACAGGGGCGGTAAAGAAAAACTGTTTTTT.

The sample holds one count of this clone. The chain uses TRBV2 and TRBJ2-2, with D tentatively TRBD2 (5 bases). The CDR3 has 14 residues. The V gene's germline CDR1 is SNHLY and CDR2 FYNNEI. The ends were cut back, 5 bases at V and 5 bases at J, with 12 bases in the middle. DNA of the CDR3: TGTGCCAGCAGTCGAGGACTGATAACCGGGGAGCTGTTTTTT. It specifies CASSRGLITGELFF. The variable domain in full, completed from reference TRBV2 and TRBJ2-2, reads EPEVTQTPSHQVTQMGQEVILRCVPISNHLYFYWYRQILGQKVEFLVSFYNNEISEKSEIFDDQFSVERPDGSNFTLKIRSTKLEDSAMYFCASSRGLITGELFFGEGSRLTVL.

The V call is TRBV5-1, the J call TRBJ1-1; the D is unclear. The CDR3 has 12 residues. V was pared by 2 bases and J by 3 bases, with 5 bases between. Per the germline V gene, CDR1 is SGHRS and CDR2 is YFSETQ. DNA for the CDR3: TGCGCCAGCAGCTTCCCAGACACTGAAGCTTTCTTT. It translates to CASSFPDTEAFF.

This chain joins TRBV7-9 and TRBJ1-2, with a tentative D call TRBD1 (5 bases). Trimming shortened V by 2 bases and J by 4 bases, and 14 bases separated the two germline ends. Germline V gene data show CDR1 as SEHNR and CDR2 as FQNEAQ (reference sequence). This CDR3 has 15 amino acids. For the CDR3, the DNA is TGTGCCAGCAGCTTAAGAGCGGGACGGGCCTATGGCTACACCTTC. This codes for CASSLRAGRAYGYTF. Using reference TRBV7-9 and TRBJ1-2 for the parts outside the CDR3, the full variable domain is DTGVSQNPRHKITKRGQNVTFRCDPISEHNRLYWYRQTLGQGPEFLTYFQNEAQLEKSRLLSDRFSAERPKGSFSTLEIQRTEQGDSAMYLCASSLRAGRAYGYTFGSGTRLTVV.

The chain couples TRBV19 to TRBJ2-6; perhaps TRBD1 as D (5 bases). This CDR3 spans 14 amino acids. Trimming left V 8 bases short and J 2 bases short, with 10 bases between. Germline V lookup: CDR1 LNHDA, CDR2 SQIVND (reference sequence). The CDR3, as DNA: TGTGCCAGTGGCAGGGAAACTGGGGCCAACGTCCTGACTTTC. It translates to CASGRETGANVLTF. The whole variable domain, remainder taken from reference TRBV19 and TRBJ2-6, is DGGITQSPKYLFRKEGQNVTLSCEQNLNHDAMYWYRQDPGQGLRLIYYSQIVNDFQKGDIAEGYSVSREKKESFPLTVTSAQKNPTAFYLCASGRETGANVLTFGAGSRLTVL.

The chain combines TRBV6-5 with TRBJ2-7; D perhaps matches TRBD1 (6 bases). CDR1 and CDR2 (germline): MNHEY, SVGAGI. There are 15 residues in the CDR3. Trimming stripped 6 bases from V and 3 bases from J, with 18 bases between. The CDR3 sequence: CASRPSGQGYYEQYF. CDR3 DNA sequence: TGTGCCAGCAGACCCTCGGGACAAGGATACTACGAGCAGTACTTC.

The gene calls are TRBV18 and TRBJ2-5; 7 nucleotides match TRBD1. V dropped 6 bases and J dropped 3; count of bases not matched to a gene: 4. Per germline, CDR1 KGHSH and CDR2 LQKENI. This CDR3 has 13 residues. CDR3 bases: TGTGCCAGCTCCCAGGGGGTCGAAGAGACCCAGTACTTC. Its translation: CASSQGVEETQYF.

CDR3 in amino acids: CASSVGDGSSYEQYF. The DNA of the CDR3 is TGTGCCAGCAGCGTAGGCGACGGGAGCTCCTACGAGCAGTACTTC. V usage is TRBV9 and J usage is TRBJ2-7; tentatively, D is TRBD2 (6 bases). V shed 0 bases and J shed 0 bases, with 10 bases lying between them. This CDR3 region has 15 residues. The germline V gene has CDR1 SGDLS and CDR2 YYNGEE.

J is TRBJ1-6 and V is TRBV10-2; a weak D match, TRBD1 (6 bases). CDR1 is WSHSY and CDR2 is SAAADI in the germline V gene. The CDR3 extends over 15 amino acids. V was shortened by 6 bases and J by 14 bases, with 23 bases between the two germline ends. The CDR3 sequence: CASRQGNPARPALHF. CDR3 nucleotides: TGCGCCAGCAGACAGGGTAACCCTGCCCGCCCGGCCCTCCACTTT.

The V call is TRBV19, the J call TRBJ1-2; 11 positions match TRBD1. The junction had 7 bases not matched to a gene; V was cut back by 2 bases and J by 8 bases. The V gene's germline CDR1 is LNHDA and CDR2 SQIVND (reference sequence). CDR3 size: 15 residues. In DNA form, the CDR3 reads TGTGCCAGTAGTATAATCTCGGGACAGGGGGACGGCTACACCTTC. This sequence encodes CASSIISGQGDGYTF.

The chain joins TRBV6-1 to TRBJ1-3; the D is unclear. Trimming removed 0 bases from V and 0 bases from J, with 12 bases in between. This CDR3 spans 17 amino acids. The V gene's germline CDR1 is MNHNS and CDR2 SASEGT. CDR3 protein: CASSEAFTSSSGNTIYF. In DNA, the CDR3 is TGTGCCAGCAGTGAAGCGTTCACGTCGAGCTCTGGAAACACCATATATTTT.

The chain joins TRBV7-3 to TRBJ2-2; TRBD2 agrees at 7 bases. Per the germline V gene, CDR1 is SGHTA and CDR2 is FQGTGA. The V and J ends lost 5 bases and 5 bases, in that order; junction bases with no gene match: 5. CDR3 length equals 14 residues. The CDR3 here is CASSPLAGTGELFF. As DNA, the CDR3 is TGTGCCAGCAGCCCCTTAGCGGGTACCGGGGAGCTGTTTTTT.

The rearrangement joins TRBV5-1 to TRBJ2-7; 8 nucleotides agree with TRBD1. CDR1 and CDR2 (germline): SGHRS, YFSETQ. CDR3 length: 15 amino acids. V lost 1 base and J lost 0; bases outside the gene matches: 3. The CDR3 sequence: CASSLWQGASYEQYF. CDR3 bases: TGCGCCAGCAGCTTGTGGCAGGGGGCCTCCTACGAGCAGTACTTC.

The chain links TRBV28 to TRBJ1-1; D uncertain. The V end was cut by 9 bases, the J end by 0 bases, with 11 bases between. CDR1 is MDHEN, CDR2 SYDVKM, per germline. The CDR3 has 13 amino acids. This CDR3 is CASLPGMNTEAFF. The CDR3 coding sequence is TGTGCCAGTCTTCCAGGCATGAACACTGAAGCTTTCTTT. Combining the CDR3 with reference TRBV28 and TRBJ1-1 gives the whole variable domain DVKVTQSSRYLVKRTGEKVFLECVQDMDHENMFWYRQDPGLGLRLIYFSYDVKMKEKGDIPEGYSVSREKKERFSLILESASTNQTSMYLCASLPGMNTEAFFGQGTRLTVV.

This chain connects TRBV30 to TRBJ2-1; 7 bases are a match to TRBD1. J lost 9 bases, V lost 3 bases, and 2 bases had no gene match. The CDR3 spans 11 residues. Per the germline V gene, CDR1 is GTSNPN and CDR2 is SVGIG (reference sequence). This CDR3 reads CAWRRGPEQFF. CDR3 nucleotides: TGTGCCTGGAGAAGGGGGCCTGAGCAGTTCTTC. The full variable domain, completed using reference TRBV30 and TRBJ2-1, is SQTIHQWPATLVQPVGSPLSLECTVEGTSNPNLYWYRQAAGRGLQLLFYSVGIGQISSEVPQNLSASRPQDRQFILSSKKLLLSDSGFYLCAWRRGPEQFFGPGTRLTVL.

V is TRBV28 and J is TRBJ1-1; perhaps TRBD1 as D (6 bases). Germline V gene sequence: CDR1 MDHEN, CDR2 SYDVKM. The germline V and J ends were trimmed by 8 bases and 1 base, with 23 bases remaining between them. The CDR3 contains 17 residues. The CDR3 coding sequence is TGTGCCAGCCGGCTAAGGGGGTATGTCGCAGGGAACACTGAAGCTTTCTTT. Translated, it gives CASRLRGYVAGNTEAFF. Filled out from reference TRBV28 and TRBJ1-1, the complete variable domain reads DVKVTQSSRYLVKRTGEKVFLECVQDMDHENMFWYRQDPGLGLRLIYFSYDVKMKEKGDIPEGYSVSREKKERFSLILESASTNQTSMYLCASRLRGYVAGNTEAFFGQGTRLTVV.

This sequence joins TRBV7-9 and TRBJ1-3; 11 nucleotides align to TRBD1. Per germline, CDR1 SEHNR and CDR2 FQNEAQ (reference sequence). The CDR3 has 16 amino acids. V shed 5 bases and J 3 bases; nucleotides not matched to a gene: 6. DNA of the CDR3: TGTGCCAGCAGCCCCGGGACAGGGGGTAGTGGAAACACCATATATTTT. Protein product: CASSPGTGGSGNTIYF.

The V and J genes are TRBV10-3 and TRBJ2-7; D perhaps matches TRBD1 (6 bases). Looked up from germline, CDR1 is ENHRY and CDR2 is SYGVKD. The CDR3 totals 13 residues. Trimming pared 7 bases from V and 2 bases from J, leaving 12 bases between. CDR3: CAITAGVPYEQYF. The CDR3 DNA follows: TGTGCCATCACGGCAGGGGTTCCCTACGAGCAGTACTTC.

V gene TRBV5-4 combines with J gene TRBJ1-1, with TRBD1 as a possible D gene (6 bases). V was pared by 4 bases and J by 1 base, with 14 bases between. Germline values: CDR1 SGHNT, CDR2 YYREEE (reference sequence). CDR3 length: 15 amino acids. DNA for the CDR3: TGTGCCAGCAGCCCCCCCGGACAGCAGAACACTGAAGCTTTCTTT. Its protein is CASSPPGQQNTEAFF.

The chain is built from TRBV7-3 and TRBJ2-2, with 11 bases that match TRBD2. Germline CDR1 reads SGHTA; CDR2 reads FQGTGA. This CDR3 region has 15 residues. The junction had 6 bases not matched to a gene; V was cut back by 8 bases and J by 4 bases. This CDR3 reads CASGTSGTFTGELFF. CDR3 in DNA: TGTGCCAGCGGGACTAGCGGAACTTTCACCGGGGAGCTGTTTTTT.

V usage is TRBV4-2 and J usage is TRBJ2-7; tentative D call: TRBD2 (6 bases). V lost 0 bases to trimming and J lost 0 bases, with 9 bases between them. Per the germline V gene, CDR1 is LGHNA and CDR2 is YNFKEQ. The length of the CDR3 is 15 residues. Written as DNA, the CDR3 is TGTGCCAGCAGCCAAGATGGGCGGGGCTCCTACGAGCAGTACTTC. This codes for CASSQDGRGSYEQYF.